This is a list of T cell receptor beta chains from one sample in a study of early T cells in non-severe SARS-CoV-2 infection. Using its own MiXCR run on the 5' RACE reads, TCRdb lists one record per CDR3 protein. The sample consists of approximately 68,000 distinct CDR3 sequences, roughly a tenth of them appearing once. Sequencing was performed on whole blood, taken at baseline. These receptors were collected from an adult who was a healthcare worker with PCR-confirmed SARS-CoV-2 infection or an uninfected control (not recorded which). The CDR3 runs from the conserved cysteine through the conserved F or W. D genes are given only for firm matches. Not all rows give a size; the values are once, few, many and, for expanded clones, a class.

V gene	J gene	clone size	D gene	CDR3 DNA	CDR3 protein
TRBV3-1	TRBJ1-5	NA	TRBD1	TGTGCCAGCAGCCGTGGGACAGGGGGCGAGCAGCCCCAGCATTTT	CASSRGTGGEQPQHF
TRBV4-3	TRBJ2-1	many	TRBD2	TGCGCCAGCAGCTTACGGGGGGGCAGTGGGGATGAGCAGTTCTTC	CASSLRGGSGDEQFF
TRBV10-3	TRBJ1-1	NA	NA	TGTGCCATCAGGCCCTCCCCGGACACTGAAGCTTTCTTT	CAIRPSPDTEAFF
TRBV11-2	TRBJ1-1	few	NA	TGTGCCAGCAGCTTAGCAAGGGCGACTGAAGCTTTCTTT	CASSLARATEAFF
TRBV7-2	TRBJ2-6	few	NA	TGTGCCAGCAGCACCCGACCGGCCTCTGGGGCCAACGTCCTGACTTTC	CASSTRPASGANVLTF
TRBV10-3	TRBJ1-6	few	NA	TGTGCCATCAGTGATGGAGTATATAATTCACCCCTCCACTTT	CAISDGVYNSPLHF
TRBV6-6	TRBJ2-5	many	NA	TGTGCCAGCAGTTACTCTTCGGAGGGGGACGAGACCCAGTACTTC	CASSYSSEGDETQYF
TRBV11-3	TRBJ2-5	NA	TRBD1	TGTGCCAGCAGCTTAGAGGCGGGACAGGGGGTTTTGGAGACCCAGTACTTC	CASSLEAGQGVLETQYF
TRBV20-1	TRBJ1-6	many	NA	TGCAGTGCCCGGGCGGCAGGGCCAAATTCACCCCTCCACTTT	CSARAAGPNSPLHF
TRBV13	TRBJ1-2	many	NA	TGTGCCAGCAGCTCGCGGTTCGACTCCCGCTTCTATGGCTACACCTTC	CASSSRFDSRFYGYTF
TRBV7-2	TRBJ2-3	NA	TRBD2	TGTGCCAGCAGCATAAGGCGGGGGGGCTACACAGATACGCAGTATTTT	CASSIRRGGYTDTQYF
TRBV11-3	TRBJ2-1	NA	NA	TGTGCCAGCAAGGGAGATGAGGGGGCCTACAATGAGCAGTTCTTC	CASKGDEGAYNEQFF
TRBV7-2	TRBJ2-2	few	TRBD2	TGTGCCAGCAGCTTAGCGGGTGGGCTAGCGGGGCAAAACACCGGGGAGCTGTTTTTT	CASSLAGGLAGQNTGELFF
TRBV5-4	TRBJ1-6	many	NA	TGTGCCAGCAGCTTGAGCCAGGGCGATTCACCCCTCCACTTT	CASSLSQGDSPLHF
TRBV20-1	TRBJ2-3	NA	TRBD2	TGCAGTGCAAGACTAGCGGGGGGTCGCGATACGCAGTATTTT	CSARLAGGRDTQYF
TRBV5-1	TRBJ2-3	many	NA	TGCGCCAGCAGCTTGCGCAGGAGCACAGATACGCAGTATTTT	CASSLRRSTDTQYF
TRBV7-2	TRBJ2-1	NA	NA	TGTGCCAGCAGCGGTGGGTTCTCCTACAATGAGCAGTTCTTC	CASSGGFSYNEQFF
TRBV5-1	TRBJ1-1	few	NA	TGCGCCAGCAGCACCGGACAGACACCCAACACTGAAGCTTTCTTT	CASSTGQTPNTEAFF